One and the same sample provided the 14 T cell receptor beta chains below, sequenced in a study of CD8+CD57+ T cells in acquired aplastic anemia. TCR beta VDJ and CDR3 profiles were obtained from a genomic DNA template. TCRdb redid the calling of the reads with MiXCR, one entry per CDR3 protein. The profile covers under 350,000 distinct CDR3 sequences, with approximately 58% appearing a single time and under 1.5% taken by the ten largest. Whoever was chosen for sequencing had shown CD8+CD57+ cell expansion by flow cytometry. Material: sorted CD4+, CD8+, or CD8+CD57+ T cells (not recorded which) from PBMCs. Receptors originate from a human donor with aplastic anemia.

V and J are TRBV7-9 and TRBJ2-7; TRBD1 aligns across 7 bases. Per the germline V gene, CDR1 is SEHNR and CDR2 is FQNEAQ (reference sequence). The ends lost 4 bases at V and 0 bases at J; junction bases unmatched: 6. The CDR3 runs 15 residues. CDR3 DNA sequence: TGTGCCAGCAGCTCCCTGGACAGGCCCTCCTACGAGCAGTACTTC. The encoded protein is CASSSLDRPSYEQYF.

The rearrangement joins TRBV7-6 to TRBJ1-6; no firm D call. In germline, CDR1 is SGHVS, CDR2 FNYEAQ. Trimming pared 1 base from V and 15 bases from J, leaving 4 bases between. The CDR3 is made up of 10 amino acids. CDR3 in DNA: TGTGCCAGCAGCTTAGAGCACCTCCACTTT. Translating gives CASSLEHLHF.

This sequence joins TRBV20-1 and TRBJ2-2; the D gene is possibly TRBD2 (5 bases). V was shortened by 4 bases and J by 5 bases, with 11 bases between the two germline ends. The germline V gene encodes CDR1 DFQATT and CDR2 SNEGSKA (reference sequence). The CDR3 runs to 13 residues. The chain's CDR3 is CSATEAATGELFF. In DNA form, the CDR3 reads TGCAGTGCTACTGAAGCGGCAACCGGGGAGCTGTTTTTT.

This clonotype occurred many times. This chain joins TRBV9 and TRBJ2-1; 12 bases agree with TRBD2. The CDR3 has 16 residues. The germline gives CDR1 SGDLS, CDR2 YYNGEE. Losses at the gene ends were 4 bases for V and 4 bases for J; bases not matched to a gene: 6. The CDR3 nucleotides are TGTGCCAGCAGCCCCTCTAGCGGGGGGGGGTACAATGAGCAGTTCTTC. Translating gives CASSPSSGGGYNEQFF.

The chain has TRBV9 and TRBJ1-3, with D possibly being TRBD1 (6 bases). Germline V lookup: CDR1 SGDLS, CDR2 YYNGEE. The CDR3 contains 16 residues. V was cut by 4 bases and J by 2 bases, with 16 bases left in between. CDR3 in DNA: TGTGCCAGCAGCCGGGGGCAGGGCGGAACTGGAAACACCATATATTTT. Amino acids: CASSRGQGGTGNTIYF.

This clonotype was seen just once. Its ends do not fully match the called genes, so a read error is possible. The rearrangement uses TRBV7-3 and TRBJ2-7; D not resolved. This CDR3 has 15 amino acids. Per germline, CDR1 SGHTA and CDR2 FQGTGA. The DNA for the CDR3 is TGCGCCAGCAGCCACCTTCTGGACGGTGCCTACGAGCAGTACTTC. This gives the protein CASSHLLDGAYEQYF. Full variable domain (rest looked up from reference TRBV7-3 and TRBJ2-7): GAGVSQTPSNKVTEKGKYVELRCDPISGHTALYWYRQSLGQGPEFLIYFQGTGAADDSGLPNDRFFAVRPEGSVSTLKIQRTERGDSAVYLCASSHLLDGAYEQYFGPGTRLTVT.

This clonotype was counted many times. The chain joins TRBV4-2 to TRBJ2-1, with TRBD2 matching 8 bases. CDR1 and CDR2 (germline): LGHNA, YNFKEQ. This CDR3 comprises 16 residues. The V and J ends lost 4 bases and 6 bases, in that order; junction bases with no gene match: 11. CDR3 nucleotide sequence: TGTGCCAGCAGCCCCCGCCCGGGACTAGTCACCAATGAGCAGTTCTTC. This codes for CASSPRPGLVTNEQFF.

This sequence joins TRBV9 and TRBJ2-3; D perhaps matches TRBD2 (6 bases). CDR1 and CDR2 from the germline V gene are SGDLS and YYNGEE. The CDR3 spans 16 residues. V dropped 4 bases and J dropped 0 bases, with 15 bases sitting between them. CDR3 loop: CASSPRIADSTDTQYF. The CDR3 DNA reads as TGTGCCAGCAGCCCCCGAATAGCGGATAGCACAGATACGCAGTATTTT.

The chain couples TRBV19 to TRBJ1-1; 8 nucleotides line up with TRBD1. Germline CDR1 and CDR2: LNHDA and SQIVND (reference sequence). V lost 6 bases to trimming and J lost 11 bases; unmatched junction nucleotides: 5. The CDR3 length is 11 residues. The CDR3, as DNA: TGTGCCAGTAGGCAGGGGGCTCCTGCTTTCTTT. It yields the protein CASRQGAPAFF.

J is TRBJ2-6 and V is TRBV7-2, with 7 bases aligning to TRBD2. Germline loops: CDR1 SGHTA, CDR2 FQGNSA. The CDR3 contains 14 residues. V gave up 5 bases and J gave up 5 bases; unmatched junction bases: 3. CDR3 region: CASSGSGRANVLTF. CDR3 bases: TGTGCCAGCAGCGGGAGCGGGAGGGCCAACGTCCTGACTTTC.

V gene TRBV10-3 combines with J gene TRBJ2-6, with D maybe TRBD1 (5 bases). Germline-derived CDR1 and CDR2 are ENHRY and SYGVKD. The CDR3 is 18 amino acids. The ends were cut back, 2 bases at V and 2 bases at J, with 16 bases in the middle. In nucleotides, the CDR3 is TGTGCCATCAGTGAGGAGGACACGCTGGTAGCTGGGGCCAACGTCCTGACTTTC. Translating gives CAISEEDTLVAGANVLTF.

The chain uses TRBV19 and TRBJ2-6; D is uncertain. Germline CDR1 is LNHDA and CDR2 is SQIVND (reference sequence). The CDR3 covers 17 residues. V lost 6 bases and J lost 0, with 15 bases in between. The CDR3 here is CASSIAAVSSGANVLTF. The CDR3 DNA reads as TGTGCCAGTAGCATCGCGGCAGTCAGCTCTGGGGCCAACGTCCTGACTTTC. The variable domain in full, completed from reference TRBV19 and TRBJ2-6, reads DGGITQSPKYLFRKEGQNVTLSCEQNLNHDAMYWYRQDPGQGLRLIYYSQIVNDFQKGDIAEGYSVSREKKESFPLTVTSAQKNPTAFYLCASSIAAVSSGANVLTFGAGSRLTVL.

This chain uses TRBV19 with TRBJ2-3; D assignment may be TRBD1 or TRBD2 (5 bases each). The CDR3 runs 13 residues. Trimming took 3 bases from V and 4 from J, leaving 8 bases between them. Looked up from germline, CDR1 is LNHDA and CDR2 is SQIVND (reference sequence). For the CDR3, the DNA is TGTGCCAGTAGTATCCGGGACCCAGATACGCAGTATTTT. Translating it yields CASSIRDPDTQYF. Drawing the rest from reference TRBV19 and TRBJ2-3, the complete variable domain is DGGITQSPKYLFRKEGQNVTLSCEQNLNHDAMYWYRQDPGQGLRLIYYSQIVNDFQKGDIAEGYSVSREKKESFPLTVTSAQKNPTAFYLCASSIRDPDTQYFGPGTRLTVL.

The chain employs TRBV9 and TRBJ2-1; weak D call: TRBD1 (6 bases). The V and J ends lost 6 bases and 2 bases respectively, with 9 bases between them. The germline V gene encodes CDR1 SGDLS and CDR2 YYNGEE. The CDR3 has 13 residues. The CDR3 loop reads CASTGGPYNEQFF. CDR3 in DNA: TGTGCCAGCACTGGGGGCCCCTACAATGAGCAGTTCTTC. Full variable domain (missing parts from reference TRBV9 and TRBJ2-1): DSGVTQTPKHLITATGQRVTLRCSPRSGDLSVYWYQQSLDQGLQFLIQYYNGEERAKGNILERFSAQQFPDLHSELNLSSLELGDSALYFCASTGGPYNEQFFGPGTRLTVL.